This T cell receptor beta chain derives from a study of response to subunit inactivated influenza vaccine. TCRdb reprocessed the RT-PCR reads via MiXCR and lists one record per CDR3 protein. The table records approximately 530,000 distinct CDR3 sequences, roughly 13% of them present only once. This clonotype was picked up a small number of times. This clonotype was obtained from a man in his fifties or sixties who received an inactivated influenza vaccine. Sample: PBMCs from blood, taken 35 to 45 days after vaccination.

The CDR3 here is CASSQETRQGAFNQPQHF. CDR3 DNA sequence: TGCGCCAGCAGCCAGGAAACCAGACAGGGCGCCTTCAATCAGCCCCAGCATTTT. This rearrangement joins TRBV4-1 to TRBJ1-5, with TRBD1 matching 7 bases. Germline V gives CDR1 MGHRA, CDR2 YSYEKL. The CDR3 runs to 18 residues. V was clipped by 3 bases and J by 3 bases; unmatched bases: 14.